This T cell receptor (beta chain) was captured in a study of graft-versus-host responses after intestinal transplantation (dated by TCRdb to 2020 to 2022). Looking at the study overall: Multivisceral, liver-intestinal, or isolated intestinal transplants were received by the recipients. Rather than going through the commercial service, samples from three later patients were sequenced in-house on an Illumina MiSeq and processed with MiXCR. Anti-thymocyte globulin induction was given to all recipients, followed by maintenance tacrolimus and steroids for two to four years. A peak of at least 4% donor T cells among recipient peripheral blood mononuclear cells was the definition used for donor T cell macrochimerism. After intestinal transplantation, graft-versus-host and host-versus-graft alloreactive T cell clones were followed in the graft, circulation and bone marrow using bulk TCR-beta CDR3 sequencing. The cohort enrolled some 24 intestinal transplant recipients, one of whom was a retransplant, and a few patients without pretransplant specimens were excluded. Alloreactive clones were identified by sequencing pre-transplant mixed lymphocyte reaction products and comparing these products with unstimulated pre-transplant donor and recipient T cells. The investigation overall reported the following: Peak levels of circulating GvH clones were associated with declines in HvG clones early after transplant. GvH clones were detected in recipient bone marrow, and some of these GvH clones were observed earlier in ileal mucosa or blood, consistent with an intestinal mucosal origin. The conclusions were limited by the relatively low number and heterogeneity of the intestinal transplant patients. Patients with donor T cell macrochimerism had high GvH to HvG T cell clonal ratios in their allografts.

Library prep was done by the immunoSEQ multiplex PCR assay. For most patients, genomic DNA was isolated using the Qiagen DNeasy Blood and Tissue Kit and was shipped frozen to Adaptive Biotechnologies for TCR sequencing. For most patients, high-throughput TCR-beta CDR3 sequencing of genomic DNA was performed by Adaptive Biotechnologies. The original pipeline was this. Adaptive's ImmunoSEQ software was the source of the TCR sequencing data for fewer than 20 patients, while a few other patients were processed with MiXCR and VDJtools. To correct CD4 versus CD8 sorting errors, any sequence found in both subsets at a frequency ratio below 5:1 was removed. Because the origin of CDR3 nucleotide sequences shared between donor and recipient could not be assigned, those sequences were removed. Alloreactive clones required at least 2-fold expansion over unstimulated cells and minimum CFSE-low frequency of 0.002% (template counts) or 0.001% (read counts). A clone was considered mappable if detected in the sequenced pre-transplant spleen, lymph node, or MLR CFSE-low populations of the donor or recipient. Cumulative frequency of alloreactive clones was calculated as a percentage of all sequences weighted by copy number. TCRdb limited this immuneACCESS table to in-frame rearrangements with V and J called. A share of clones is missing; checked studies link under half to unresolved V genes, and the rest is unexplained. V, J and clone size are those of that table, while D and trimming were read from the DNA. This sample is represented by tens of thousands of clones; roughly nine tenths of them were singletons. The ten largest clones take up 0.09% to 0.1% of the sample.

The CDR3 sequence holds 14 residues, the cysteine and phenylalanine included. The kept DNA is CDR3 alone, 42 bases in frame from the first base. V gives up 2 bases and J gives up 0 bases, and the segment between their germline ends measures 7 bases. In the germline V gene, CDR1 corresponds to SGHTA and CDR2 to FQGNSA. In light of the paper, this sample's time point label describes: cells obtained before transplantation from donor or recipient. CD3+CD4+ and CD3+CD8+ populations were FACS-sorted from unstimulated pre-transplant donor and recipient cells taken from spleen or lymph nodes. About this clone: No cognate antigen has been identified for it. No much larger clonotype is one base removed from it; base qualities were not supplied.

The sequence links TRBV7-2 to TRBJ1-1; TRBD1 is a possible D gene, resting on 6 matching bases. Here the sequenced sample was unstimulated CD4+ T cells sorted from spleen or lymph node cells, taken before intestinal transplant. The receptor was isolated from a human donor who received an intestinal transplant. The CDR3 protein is CASSLTGMNTEAFF. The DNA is TGTGCCAGCAGCTTAACAGGGATGAACACTGAAGCTTTCTTT.